These 23 T cell receptor beta chains came from one sample sequenced in a study of T-cell reconstitution after alpha-beta-depleted transplantation in children listed by TCRdb under 2016. Library construction relied on PCR. TCRdb shows the sequencer as Illumina HiSeq 2500. Molecular barcoding was employed in the preparation of TCR libraries, with unique molecular identifiers being used to normalize TCRbeta repertoire quantification. The public reads were reanalyzed by TCRdb: fastp trimming at Q25, MiXCR alignment, in-frame beta chains only. Each record represents a unique CDR3 protein, reported with the most common genes and DNA among its rows. The sample table records around 420,000 distinct CDR3 sequences; around 15% of these occur just once. Jointly, the top ten make up 25% to 35% of the sample. The treatment or condition label corresponds to: allogeneic hematopoietic cell transplantation with graft depleted of TCRalphabeta T cells and CD19 B cells.

Sample: PBMCs, mostly from graft donor cells, taken 360 days after TCRalphabeta/CD19-depleted stem cell transplant. The receptor source for this set is a boy younger than two who had a stem cell transplant for Wiskott-Aldrich syndrome, so the T cells may come from the graft donor.

The chain recombines TRBV6-5 with TRBJ2-2, with D perhaps matching TRBD1 (5 bases). The V and J ends lost 0 bases and 5 bases respectively, with 19 bases between them. Looked up from germline, CDR1 is MNHEY and CDR2 is SVGAGI. The CDR3 runs to 18 residues. The DNA of the CDR3 is TGTGCCAGCAGTTACTCGTTTCCAGGGTCGTTTTGGACCGGGGAGCTGTTTTTT. It specifies CASSYSFPGSFWTGELFF.

This clonotype has a handful of counts. Written as DNA, the CDR3 is TGCGCCAGCAGCTTATTTGTGGCGGGAGAGACATATTTAGCCAAAAACATTCAGTACTTC. As protein: CASSLFVAGETYLAKNIQYF. The rearrangement joins TRBV5-1 to TRBJ2-4; 7 nucleotides match TRBD2. The CDR3 covers 20 residues. The J segment lost 0 bases and the V segment lost 2 bases, leaving 17 bases of the junction unmatched. Germline V gives CDR1 SGHRS, CDR2 YFSETQ.

The V call is TRBV20-1, the J call TRBJ2-1; TRBD2 agrees at 7 bases. The CDR3 length is 17 residues. CDR1 DFQATT and CDR2 SNEGSKA come from the germline V gene (reference sequence). The V and J ends lost 1 base and 4 bases, in that order; junction bases with no gene match: 13. The CDR3 DNA follows: TGCAGTGCTAGAGCCCACCTCAGCGGGGAATATTACAATGAGCAGTTCTTC. Its protein is CSARAHLSGEYYNEQFF.

The chain links TRBV20-1 to TRBJ1-1; TRBD1 is a possible D gene (6 bases). Per germline, CDR1 DFQATT and CDR2 SNEGSKA (reference sequence). The CDR3 runs 15 residues. V was shortened by 0 bases and J by 2 bases, with 13 bases between the two germline ends. The CDR3 nucleotides are TGCAGTGCTAGAGATTTGAGGGGGTCAAACACTGAAGCTTTCTTT. Translation: CSARDLRGSNTEAFF.

The CDR3 region has the DNA TGCGCCAGCAGCCAAGGCAGCGGTGGGGTAACCGGGGAGCTGTTTTTT. Protein product: CASSQGSGGVTGELFF. The chain joins TRBV4-1 to TRBJ2-2; tentatively, D is TRBD2 (5 bases). Germline CDR1 is MGHRA and CDR2 is YSYEKL. This CDR3 has 16 amino acids. Trimming stripped 1 base from V and 5 bases from J, with 14 bases between.

The V and J genes are TRBV10-2 and TRBJ1-2; the D is unclear. Trimming took off 4 bases at V and 4 bases at J, with 7 bases between the two ends. CDR3 length equals 12 residues. Germline V gene data show CDR1 as WSHSY and CDR2 as SAAADI. The chain's CDR3 is CASSGGFYGYTF. The CDR3 DNA reads TGCGCCAGCAGTGGTGGCTTCTATGGCTACACCTTC.

This clonotype was seen more than once but under ten times. V is TRBV5-6 and J is TRBJ2-2; possible D gene TRBD2, 7 bases. V lost 3 bases to trimming and J lost 6 bases, with 12 bases between them. CDR3 length: 14 residues. From germline, CDR1 is SGHDT and CDR2 YYEEEE. The CDR3 sequence is CASSYTGRAGELFF. The CDR3 DNA reads as TGTGCCAGCAGCTACACAGGGAGGGCCGGGGAGCTGTTTTTT.

The rearrangement links TRBV12-3 or TRBV12-4 to TRBJ2-3, with 9 bases lining up with TRBD2. V dropped 8 bases and J dropped 4; count of bases not matched to a gene: 7. The CDR3 is 14 residues long. The CDR3 nucleotides are TGTGCCAGCGGTATAGCGGGAGTCGCAGATACGCAGTATTTT. Translating it yields CASGIAGVADTQYF.

The chain carries TRBV3-1 and TRBJ2-1; 9 nucleotides line up with TRBD1. J lost 7 bases, V lost 4 bases, and 20 bases had no gene match. The V gene's germline CDR1 is LGHDT and CDR2 YNNKEL (reference sequence). The CDR3 runs 19 residues. CDR3 nucleotide sequence: TGTGCCAGCAGCCCCCGGACAGGGGTTGACCTGGCGATTCAAAATGAGCAGTTCTTC. The encoded protein is CASSPRTGVDLAIQNEQFF.

The sample holds a few counts of this clonotype. CDR3: CASSQGSGRGTDTQYF. CDR3 in DNA: TGCGCCAGCAGCCAAGGTAGCGGGAGGGGCACAGATACGCAGTATTTT. This chain connects TRBV4-3 to TRBJ2-3, with TRBD2 identical over 11 bases. Per the germline V gene, CDR1 is LGHNA and CDR2 is YSLEER. The V segment lost 1 base and the J segment 1 base; nucleotides outside the gene matches: 1. This CDR3 comprises 16 residues.

The rearrangement uses TRBV20-1 and TRBJ2-1; D may be TRBD2 (6 bases). Germline V gene sequence: CDR1 DFQATT, CDR2 SNEGSKA (reference sequence). This CDR3 is 12 amino acids long. The V end was cut by 1 base, the J end by 9 bases, with 10 bases between. DNA for the CDR3: TGCAGTGCTAGAGTTCGGGGACTTGAGCAGTTCTTC. This codes for CSARVRGLEQFF.

The rearrangement links TRBV9 to TRBJ2-1; 7 bases align to TRBD1. The V and J ends lost 3 bases and 4 bases, in that order; junction bases with no gene match: 7. The length of the CDR3 is 15 residues. The germline gives CDR1 SGDLS, CDR2 YYNGEE. In nucleotides, the CDR3 is TGTGCCAGCAGCGCCCTTGGGACAGCTTACAATGAGCAGTTCTTC. Translated: CASSALGTAYNEQFF.

The rearrangement uses TRBV21-1 and TRBJ2-2; the table's D call, TRBD1, was not checked against the DNA. TRBV21-1 is a documented pseudogene. This CDR3 contains 16 residues. The CDR3 protein is CASTPQRDRVTGELFF. CDR3 sequence (DNA): TGTGCCAGCACCCCGCAGAGGGACAGGGTCACCGGGGAGCTGTTTTTT.

The chain links TRBV7-8 to TRBJ2-1, with D maybe TRBD1 (6 bases). V lost 2 bases to trimming and J lost 5 bases, with 10 bases between them. This CDR3 is 14 amino acids long. CDR1 is SGHVS, CDR2 FQNEAQ, per germline. CDR3 coding DNA: TGTGCCAGCAGCTTAAGGGACAACCACAATGAGCAGTTCTTC. It codes for CASSLRDNHNEQFF.

This clonotype was seen only a few times. V usage is TRBV10-1 and J usage is TRBJ2-5; no reliable D call. The CDR3 loop spans 13 amino acids. V was shortened by 5 bases and J by 5 bases, with 12 bases between the two germline ends. Germline loops: CDR1 WNHNN, CDR2 SYGVQD (reference sequence). The CDR3 reads CASSKGPRETQYF. The CDR3 DNA reads TGCGCCAGCAGTAAAGGGCCTCGGGAGACCCAGTACTTC.

In its sample, this clonotype was seen a few times. The chain carries TRBV24-1 and TRBJ2-7; D possibly corresponds to TRBD2 (6 bases). Germline CDR1 is KGHDR and CDR2 is SFDVKD. Trimming stripped 3 bases from V and 3 bases from J, with 17 bases between. The CDR3 contains 16 residues. The CDR3 DNA reads as TGTGCCACCAGTGATCCCCGACTGGCGGGGAGCTACGAGCAGTACTTC. Protein product: CATSDPRLAGSYEQYF.

The J gene is TRBJ2-5, the V gene TRBV5-1; D uncertain. Germline loops: CDR1 SGHRS, CDR2 YFSETQ. The CDR3 extends over 13 amino acids. The V end was cut by 3 bases, the J end by 2 bases, with 8 bases between. CDR3 DNA: TGCGCCAGCAGCTCCCTAATGCAAGAGACCCAGTACTTC. Its translation: CASSSLMQETQYF.

The genes are TRBV10-3 and TRBJ2-7, with D hard to call. This CDR3 region has 12 residues. Germline lookup yields CDR1 ENHRY and CDR2 SYGVKD. V was shortened by 6 bases and J by 0 bases, with 6 bases between the two germline ends. CDR3 sequence: CAIRGNSYEQYF. DNA of the CDR3: TGTGCCATCAGAGGCAACTCCTACGAGCAGTACTTC.

The rearrangement uses TRBV4-1 and TRBJ2-3, with 7 bases matching TRBD1. Trimming at V came to 6 bases and at J to 0 bases, leaving 9 bases not matched to a gene. The CDR3 is 16 amino acids. Germline values: CDR1 MGHRA, CDR2 YSYEKL. CDR3 DNA: TGCGCCAGCAGTAAACAGGGGTCCGCTAGCACAGATACGCAGTATTTT. It codes for CASSKQGSASTDTQYF.

V is TRBV30 and J is TRBJ1-1; D gene uncertain. Germline-derived CDR1 and CDR2 are GTSNPN and SVGIG (reference sequence). The CDR3 has 12 residues. Trimming shortened V by 3 bases and J by 2 bases, and 7 bases separated the two germline ends. This CDR3 is CAWRRANTEAFF. The CDR3 bases are TGTGCCTGGAGGAGAGCCAACACTGAAGCTTTCTTT.

V gene TRBV6-1 combines with J gene TRBJ2-1; 8 bases map to TRBD2. The ends lost 5 bases at V and 4 bases at J; junction bases unmatched: 7. CDR3 size: 15 residues. The germline gives CDR1 MNHNS, CDR2 SASEGT. The CDR3 loop is CASSQSGSRYNEQFF. The CDR3 DNA reads as TGTGCCAGCAGTCAGAGCGGGAGTAGGTACAATGAGCAGTTCTTC.

CDR3 DNA: TGCAGCGTTGATGCGGGGACCCTCACGGGAGAGACCCAGTACTTC. Protein product: CSVDAGTLTGETQYF. The chain recombines TRBV29-1 with TRBJ2-5; D might be TRBD2 (6 bases). The CDR3 length is 15 residues. Germline values: CDR1 SQVTM, CDR2 ANQGSEA. V was clipped by 3 bases and J by 4 bases, with 18 bases between them.

This clonotype was seen only a few times. The chain carries TRBV7-7 and TRBJ2-5; TRBD1 matches at 10 bases. The CDR3 is made up of 17 amino acids. The ends lost 1 base at V and 5 bases at J; junction bases unmatched: 10. CDR1 is SSHAT, CDR2 FNYEAQ, per germline (reference sequence). The CDR3 sequence is CASSLGPGTGEGETQYF. The CDR3 coding sequence is TGTGCCAGCAGCTTAGGACCTGGGACAGGGGAAGGGGAGACCCAGTACTTC.